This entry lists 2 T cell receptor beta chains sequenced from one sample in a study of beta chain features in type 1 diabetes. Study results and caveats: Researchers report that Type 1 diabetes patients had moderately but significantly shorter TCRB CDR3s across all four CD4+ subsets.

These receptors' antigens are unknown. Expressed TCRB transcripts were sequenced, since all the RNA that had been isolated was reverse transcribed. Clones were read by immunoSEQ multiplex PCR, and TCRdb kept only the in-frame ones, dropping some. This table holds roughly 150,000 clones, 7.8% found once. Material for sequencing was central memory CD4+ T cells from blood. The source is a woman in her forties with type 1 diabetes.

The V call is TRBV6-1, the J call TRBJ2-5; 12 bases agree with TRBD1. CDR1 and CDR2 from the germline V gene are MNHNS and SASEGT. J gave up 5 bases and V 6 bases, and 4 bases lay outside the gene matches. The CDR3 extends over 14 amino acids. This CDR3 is CASRGQGARETQYF. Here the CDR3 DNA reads TGTGCCAGCAGGGGACAGGGGGCGAGGGAGACCCAGTACTTC.

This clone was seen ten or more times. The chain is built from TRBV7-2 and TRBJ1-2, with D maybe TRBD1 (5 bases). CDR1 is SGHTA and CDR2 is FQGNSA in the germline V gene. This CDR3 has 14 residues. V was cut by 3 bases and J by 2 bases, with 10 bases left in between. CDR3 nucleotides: TGTGCCAGCAGCTTCAGGGTAGTCAACTATGGCTACACCTTC. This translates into CASSFRVVNYGYTF.